This TCR beta chain comes out of a study of cytomegalovirus exposure and HLA in healthy donors. Amplification used 60 Vbeta primers and 13 Jbeta primers. The protocol was immunoSEQ multiplex PCR, while the TCRdb copy is restricted to in-frame clones and leaves out a portion. The data contain 150,000 to 200,000 clones, roughly 79% of them singletons. There are 14 residues in the CDR3. Germline V lookup: CDR1 LNHDA, CDR2 SQIVND (reference sequence). V gave up 4 bases and J gave up 5 bases; unmatched junction bases: 6. The V and J genes are TRBV19 and TRBJ1-1; 8 nucleotides match TRBD1. This TCR derives from a man aged 18 to 29 in good health and CMV-seropositive. The source material was PBMCs. The CDR3 spells CASSRQGRSTEAFF. DNA of the CDR3: TGTGCCAGTAGTAGACAGGGGAGATCAACTGAAGCTTTCTTT.